This entry is about one T cell receptor beta chain. Its specificity is not known. This CDR3 is 11 amino acids long. Looked up from germline, CDR1 is SNHLY and CDR2 is FYNNEI. The V end lost 8 bases, the J end lost 5 bases, and 6 bases lay between the germline ends. The data stem from a study of cytomegalovirus exposure and HLA in healthy donors. Vbeta (60) and Jbeta (13) primers were used in the PCR. Assay used: immunoSEQ multiplex PCR; TCRdb lists only in-frame clones, some missing. The sample contains under 150,000 clones, approximately 80% of which appear only once. Whole-study results and caveats: As was reported, the classifier diagnosed cytomegalovirus status with high specificity and sensitivity. An assumption of roughly uniform sequencing depth across donors underlay the presence/absence analyses. Association with HLA alleles at 0.05 false discovery rate was found for roughly 17,000 TCR beta sequences in a later analysis.

Participants comprised healthy donors of bone marrow. Specimen: PBMCs. The rearrangement joins TRBV2 to TRBJ2-2, with D unresolved. The TCR originated in a man in his forties in good health and CMV-seropositive. In nucleotides, the CDR3 is TGTGCCAGCTTTGTAACCGGGGAGCTGTTTTTT. Its protein product is CASFVTGELFF.